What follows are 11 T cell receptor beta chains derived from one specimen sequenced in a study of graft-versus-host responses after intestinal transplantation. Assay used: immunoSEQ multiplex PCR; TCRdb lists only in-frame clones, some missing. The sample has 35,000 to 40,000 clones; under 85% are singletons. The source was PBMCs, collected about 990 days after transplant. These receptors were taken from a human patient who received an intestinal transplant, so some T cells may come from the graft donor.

The chain's CDR3 is CASSPAIRERTDTQYF. DNA of the CDR3: TGTGCCAGCAGTCCTGCCATTCGGGAGAGGACAGATACGCAGTATTTT. J is TRBJ2-3 and V is TRBV27; D perhaps matches TRBD2 (6 bases). CDR1 and CDR2 (germline): MNHEY, SMNVEV (reference sequence). CDR3 length equals 16 residues. The germline V and J ends were trimmed by 5 bases and 3 bases, with 18 bases remaining between them.

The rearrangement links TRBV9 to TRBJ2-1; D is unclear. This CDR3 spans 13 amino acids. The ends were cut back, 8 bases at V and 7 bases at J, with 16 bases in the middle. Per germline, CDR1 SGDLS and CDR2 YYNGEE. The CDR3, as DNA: TGTGCCAGTGGCGCTCGTGTGGATAATGAGCAGTTCTTC. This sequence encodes CASGARVDNEQFF.

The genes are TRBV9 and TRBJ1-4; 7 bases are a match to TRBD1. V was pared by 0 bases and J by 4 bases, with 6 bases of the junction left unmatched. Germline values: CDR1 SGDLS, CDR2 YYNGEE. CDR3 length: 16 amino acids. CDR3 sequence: CASSVAAGGRNEKLFF. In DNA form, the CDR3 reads TGTGCCAGCAGCGTAGCGGCAGGGGGGCGTAATGAAAAACTGTTTTTT.

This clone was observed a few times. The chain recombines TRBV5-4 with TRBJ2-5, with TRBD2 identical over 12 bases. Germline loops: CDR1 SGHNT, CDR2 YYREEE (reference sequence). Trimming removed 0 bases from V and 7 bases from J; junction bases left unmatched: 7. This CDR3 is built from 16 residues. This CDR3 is CASSLGLAGGPVTQYF. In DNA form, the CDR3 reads TGTGCCAGCAGCTTGGGGCTAGCGGGGGGGCCCGTGACCCAGTACTTC.

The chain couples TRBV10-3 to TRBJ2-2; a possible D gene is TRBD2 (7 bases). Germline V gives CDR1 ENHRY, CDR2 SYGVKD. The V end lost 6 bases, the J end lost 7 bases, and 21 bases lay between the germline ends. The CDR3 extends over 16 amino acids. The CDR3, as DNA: TGTGCCATCAGCCCGACCCCGGGGGGCGATGGCGGGGAGCTGTTTTTT. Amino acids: CAISPTPGGDGGELFF.

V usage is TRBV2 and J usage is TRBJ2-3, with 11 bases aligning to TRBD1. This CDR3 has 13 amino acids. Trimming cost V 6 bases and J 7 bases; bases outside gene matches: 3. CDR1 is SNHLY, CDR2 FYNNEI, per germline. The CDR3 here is CASSGQGANTQYF. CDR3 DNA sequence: TGTGCCAGCAGCGGACAGGGGGCGAATACGCAGTATTTT.

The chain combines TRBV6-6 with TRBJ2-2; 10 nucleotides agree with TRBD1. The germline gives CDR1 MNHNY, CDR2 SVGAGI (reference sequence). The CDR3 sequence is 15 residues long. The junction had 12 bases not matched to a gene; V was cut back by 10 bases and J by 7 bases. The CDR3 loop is CATYLDRGVDGELFF. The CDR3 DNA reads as TGTGCCACCTACCTGGACAGGGGGGTGGACGGGGAGCTGTTTTTT.

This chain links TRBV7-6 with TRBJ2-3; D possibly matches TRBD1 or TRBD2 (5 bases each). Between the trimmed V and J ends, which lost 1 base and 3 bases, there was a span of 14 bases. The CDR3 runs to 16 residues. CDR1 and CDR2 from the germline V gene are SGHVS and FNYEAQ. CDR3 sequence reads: CASSLGRGMRTDTQYF. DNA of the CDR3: TGTGCCAGCAGCTTAGGTCGGGGCATGAGGACAGATACGCAGTATTTT. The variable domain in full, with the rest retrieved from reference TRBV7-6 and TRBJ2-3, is GAGVSQSPRYKVTKRGQDVALRCDPISGHVSLYWYRQALGQGPEFLTYFNYEAQQDKSGLPNDRFSAERPEGSISTLTIQRTEQRDSAMYRCASSLGRGMRTDTQYFGPGTRLTVL.

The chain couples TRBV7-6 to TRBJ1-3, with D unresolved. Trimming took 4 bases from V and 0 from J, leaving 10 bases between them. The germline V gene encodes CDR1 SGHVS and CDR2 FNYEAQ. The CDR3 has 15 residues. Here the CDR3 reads CASSSDVSSGNTIYF. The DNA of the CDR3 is TGTGCCAGCAGCTCGGACGTTAGCTCTGGAAACACCATATATTTT.

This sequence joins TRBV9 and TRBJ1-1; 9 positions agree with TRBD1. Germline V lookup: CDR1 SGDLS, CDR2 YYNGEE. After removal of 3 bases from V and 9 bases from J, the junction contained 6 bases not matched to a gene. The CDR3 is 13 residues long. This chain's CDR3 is CASSADTGGKAFF. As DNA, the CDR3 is TGTGCCAGCAGCGCCGATACAGGGGGCAAAGCTTTCTTT.

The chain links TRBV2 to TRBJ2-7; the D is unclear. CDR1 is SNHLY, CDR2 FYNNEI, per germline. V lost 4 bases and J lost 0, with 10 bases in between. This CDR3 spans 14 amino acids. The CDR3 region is CASSGGLSSYEQYF. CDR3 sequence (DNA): TGTGCCAGCAGTGGTGGGCTGAGCTCCTACGAGCAGTACTTC.